The 3 T cell receptor beta chains below were found in one sample sequenced in a study of T cell responses to AZD1222 COVID-19 vaccine. The table came from immunoSEQ multiplex PCR; TCRdb's copy has only in-frame clones and leaves some out. The profile shows 120,000 or so clones, approximately 85% of them singletons. The sequences come from peripheral blood, collected on day 0 of AZD1222 vaccination. Receptors were obtained from an adult in good health.

The rearrangement links TRBV30 to TRBJ1-1; D unresolved. Trimming took 0 bases from V and 6 from J, leaving 14 bases between them. The CDR3 has 14 residues. Germline V gene data show CDR1 as GTSNPN and CDR2 as SVGIG (reference sequence). The CDR3 DNA reads TGTGCCTGGAGTGTCCCGATACTTAGGGCTGAAGCTTTCTTT. Protein sequence: CAWSVPILRAEAFF.

This chain joins TRBV27 and TRBJ1-2; TRBD1 agrees at 10 bases. Germline V gene lookup returns CDR1 MNHEY and CDR2 SMNVEV (reference sequence). The CDR3 consists of 15 residues. The V and J ends lost 6 bases and 3 bases, in that order; junction bases with no gene match: 7. The CDR3 spells CASSQTGGAYYGYTF. In DNA, the CDR3 is TGTGCCAGCAGCCAGACAGGGGGCGCTTACTATGGCTACACCTTC.

The gene calls are TRBV24-1 and TRBJ2-3; D unresolved. The CDR3 has 17 residues. Germline loops: CDR1 KGHDR, CDR2 SFDVKD. The V and J ends lost 3 bases and 0 bases respectively, with 15 bases between them. The CDR3 sequence: CATSDAVTLRSTDTQYF. The CDR3 DNA sequence: TGTGCCACCAGTGATGCTGTGACCCTACGAAGCACAGATACGCAGTATTTT.